This TCR beta chain was identified during a study of cytomegalovirus exposure and HLA in healthy donors. In the study overall: Around 200 million T cells yielded some 100 million unique TCR beta sequences, as an earlier analysis found. Whole-study results and caveats: As was reported, the classifier diagnosed cytomegalovirus status with high specificity and sensitivity. A link between a missense DCLRE1C variant and TCR beta V- and J-gene trimming emerged from a later analysis.

When sampled, the donors appeared nominally healthy, though they likely had unrecorded immune exposures. The V gene's germline CDR1 is LNHDA and CDR2 SQIVND (reference sequence). V lost 7 bases to trimming and J lost 4 bases, with 17 bases between them. The CDR3 has 15 amino acids. 60 Vbeta and 13 Jbeta primers were used in PCR. The method was immunoSEQ multiplex PCR; TCRdb's version includes in-frame clones alone and lacks a portion of them. The sample carries about 160,000 clones, around 79% recorded once. To note about this clone: The antigen is unknown.

The material sequenced was PBMCs. This TCR came from a woman between 40 and 55 years old in good health and CMV-seronegative. The chain is built from TRBV19 and TRBJ2-1; D call uncertain. CDR3 nucleotides: TGTGCCAGTAATCCAAGGTCCGGGTATTACAATGAGCAGTTCTTC. Its protein product is CASNPRSGYYNEQFF.